This TCR beta chain derives from a study of blood T cell repertoires in COVID-19. Sequencing was performed with immunoSEQ multiplex PCR; in TCRdb, only in-frame clones are kept and a portion is missing. Of 150,000 to 200,000 clones listed, roughly nine tenths are singletons. The CDR3 spans 13 residues. Germline lookup yields CDR1 ENHRY and CDR2 SYGVKD. V was shortened by 8 bases and J by 4 bases, with 12 bases between the two germline ends. This receptor was obtained from a man between 65 and 85 years old with active or convalescent COVID-19. This sequence joins TRBV10-3 and TRBJ2-1, with a tentative D call TRBD2 (6 bases). Sequences were obtained from peripheral blood. The CDR3 DNA sequence: TGTGCCATCCGCGGGGCGGATTACAATGAGCAGTTCTTC. Translating it yields CAIRGADYNEQFF.